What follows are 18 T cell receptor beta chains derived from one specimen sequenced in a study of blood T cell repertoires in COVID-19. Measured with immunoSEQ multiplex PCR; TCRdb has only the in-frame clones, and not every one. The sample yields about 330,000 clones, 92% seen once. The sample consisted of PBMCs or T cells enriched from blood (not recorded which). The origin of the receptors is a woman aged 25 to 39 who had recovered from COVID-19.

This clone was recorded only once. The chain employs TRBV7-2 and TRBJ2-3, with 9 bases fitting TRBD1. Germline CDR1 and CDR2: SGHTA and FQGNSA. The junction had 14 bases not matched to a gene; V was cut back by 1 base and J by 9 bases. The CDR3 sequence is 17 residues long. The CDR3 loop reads CASSLVGQGNGRRTQYF. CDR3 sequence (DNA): TGTGCCAGCAGCTTAGTGGGACAGGGAAACGGGAGGAGGACGCAGTATTTT. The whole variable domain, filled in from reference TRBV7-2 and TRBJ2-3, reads GAGVSQSPSNKVTEKGKDVELRCDPISGHTALYWYRQSLGQGLEFLIYFQGNSAPDKSGLPSDRFSAERTGGSVSTLTIQRTQQEDSAVYLCASSLVGQGNGRRTQYFGPGTRLTVL.

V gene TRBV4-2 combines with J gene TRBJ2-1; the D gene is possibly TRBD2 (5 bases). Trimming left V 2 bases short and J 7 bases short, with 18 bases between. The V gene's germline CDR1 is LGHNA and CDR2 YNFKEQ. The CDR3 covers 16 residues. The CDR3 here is CASSQSRRTALNEQFF. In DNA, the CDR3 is TGTGCCAGCAGCCAAAGCCGCCGGACTGCGCTAAATGAGCAGTTCTTC.

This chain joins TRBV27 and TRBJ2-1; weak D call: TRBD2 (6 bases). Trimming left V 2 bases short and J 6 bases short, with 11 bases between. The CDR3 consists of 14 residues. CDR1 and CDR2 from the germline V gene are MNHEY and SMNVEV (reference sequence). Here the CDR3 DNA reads TGTGCCAGCAGTTTACGCGGGGCGATCAATGAGCAGTTCTTC. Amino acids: CASSLRGAINEQFF.

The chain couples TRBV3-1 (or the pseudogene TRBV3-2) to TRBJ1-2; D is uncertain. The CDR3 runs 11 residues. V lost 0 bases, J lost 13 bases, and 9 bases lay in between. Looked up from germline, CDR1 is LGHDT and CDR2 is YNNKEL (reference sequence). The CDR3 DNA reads TGTGCCAGCAGCCAAGACAACCGGGTCACCTTC. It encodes CASSQDNRVTF.

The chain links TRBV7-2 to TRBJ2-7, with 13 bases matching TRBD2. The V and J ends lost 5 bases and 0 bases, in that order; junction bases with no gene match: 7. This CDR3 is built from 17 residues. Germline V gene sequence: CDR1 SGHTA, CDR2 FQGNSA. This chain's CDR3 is CASSKGLAGPFSYEQYF. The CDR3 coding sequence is TGTGCCAGCAGCAAGGGACTAGCGGGGCCTTTCTCCTACGAGCAGTACTTC.

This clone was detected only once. CDR3 DNA sequence: TGTGCCAGCAGCCGAGGGTCTCTGAATACCTATGGCTACACCTTC. Protein sequence: CASSRGSLNTYGYTF. This sequence joins TRBV5-8 and TRBJ1-2; unclear D gene. The germline V and J ends were trimmed by 4 bases and 4 bases, with 17 bases remaining between them. Germline CDR1 is SGHTS and CDR2 is YDEGEE. This CDR3 is 15 amino acids long.

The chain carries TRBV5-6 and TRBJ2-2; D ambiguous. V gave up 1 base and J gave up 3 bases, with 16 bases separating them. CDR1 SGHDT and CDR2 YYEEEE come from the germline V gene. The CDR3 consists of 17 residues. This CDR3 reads CASSLNLALLDTGELFF. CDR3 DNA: TGTGCCAGCAGCTTGAATCTGGCACTACTGGACACCGGGGAGCTGTTTTTT. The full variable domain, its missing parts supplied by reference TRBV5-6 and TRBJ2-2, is DAGVTQSPTHLIKTRGQQVTLRCSPKSGHDTVSWYQQALGQGPQFIFQYYEEEERQRGNFPDRFSGHQFPNYSSELNVNALLLGDSALYLCASSLNLALLDTGELFFGEGSRLTVL.

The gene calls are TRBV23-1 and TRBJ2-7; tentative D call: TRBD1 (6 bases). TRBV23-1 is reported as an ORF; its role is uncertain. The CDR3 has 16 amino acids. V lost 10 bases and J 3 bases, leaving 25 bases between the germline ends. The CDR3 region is CAILILQGPRVYEQYF. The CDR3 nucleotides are TGCGCCATCCTAATACTCCAGGGGCCCCGGGTCTACGAGCAGTACTTC.

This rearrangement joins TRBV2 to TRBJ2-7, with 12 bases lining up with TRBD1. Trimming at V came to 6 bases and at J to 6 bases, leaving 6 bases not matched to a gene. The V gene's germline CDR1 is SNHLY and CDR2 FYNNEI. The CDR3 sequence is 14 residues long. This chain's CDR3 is CASRRDRGRLEQYF. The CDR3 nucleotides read TGTGCCAGCAGGAGGGACAGGGGGCGCCTCGAGCAGTACTTC.

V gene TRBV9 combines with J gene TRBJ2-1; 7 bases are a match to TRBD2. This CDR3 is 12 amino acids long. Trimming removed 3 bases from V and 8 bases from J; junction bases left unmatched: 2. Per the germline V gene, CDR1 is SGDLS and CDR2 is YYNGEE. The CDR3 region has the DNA TGTGCCAGCAGCGGGGGGGGACATGAGCAGTTCTTC. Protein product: CASSGGGHEQFF.

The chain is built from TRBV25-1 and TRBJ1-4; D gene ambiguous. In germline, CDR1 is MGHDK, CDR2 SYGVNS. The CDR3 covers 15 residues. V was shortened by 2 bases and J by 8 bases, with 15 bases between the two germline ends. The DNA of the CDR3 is TGTGCCAGCAGTGAACTAGATGCGAACGGGGAAAAACTGTTTTTT. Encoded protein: CASSELDANGEKLFF.

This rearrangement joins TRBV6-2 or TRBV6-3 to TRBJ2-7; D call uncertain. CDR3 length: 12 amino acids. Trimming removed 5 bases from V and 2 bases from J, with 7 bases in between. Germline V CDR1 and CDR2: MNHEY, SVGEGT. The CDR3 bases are TGTGCCAGCAGTGGTACGGCCTACGAGCAGTACTTC. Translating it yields CASSGTAYEQYF.

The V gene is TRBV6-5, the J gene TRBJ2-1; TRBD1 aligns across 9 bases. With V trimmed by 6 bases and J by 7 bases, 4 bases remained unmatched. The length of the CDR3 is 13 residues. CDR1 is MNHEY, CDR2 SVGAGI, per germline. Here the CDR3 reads CASRQGAKNEQFF. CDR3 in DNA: TGTGCCAGCAGACAGGGGGCGAAGAATGAGCAGTTCTTC.

CDR3 residues: CSVGDTYEQYF. The CDR3 DNA reads TGCAGCGTTGGGGACACCTACGAGCAGTACTTC. The chain recombines TRBV29-1 with TRBJ2-7; D possibly corresponds to TRBD1 (6 bases). V was cut by 4 bases and J by 2 bases, with 6 bases left in between. Germline V gives CDR1 SQVTM, CDR2 ANQGSEA. The CDR3 spans 11 residues.

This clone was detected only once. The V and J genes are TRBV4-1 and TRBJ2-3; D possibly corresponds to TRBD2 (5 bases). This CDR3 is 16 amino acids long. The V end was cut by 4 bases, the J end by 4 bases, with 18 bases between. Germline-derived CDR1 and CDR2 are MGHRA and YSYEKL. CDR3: CASSPQEVVDSDTQYF. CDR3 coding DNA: TGCGCCAGCAGCCCTCAAGAAGTAGTGGACTCAGATACGCAGTATTTT.

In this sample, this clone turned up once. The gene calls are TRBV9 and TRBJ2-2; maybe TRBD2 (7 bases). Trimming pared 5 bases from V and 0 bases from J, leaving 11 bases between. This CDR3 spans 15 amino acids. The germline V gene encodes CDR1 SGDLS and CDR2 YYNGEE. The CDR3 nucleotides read TGTGCCAGCAGAGGGGGGGCCTCGAACACCGGGGAGCTGTTTTTT. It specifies CASRGGASNTGELFF.

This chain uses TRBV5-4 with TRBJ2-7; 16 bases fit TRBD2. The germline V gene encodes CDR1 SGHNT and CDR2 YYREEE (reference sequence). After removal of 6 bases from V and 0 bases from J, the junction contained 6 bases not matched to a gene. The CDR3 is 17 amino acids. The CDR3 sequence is CASMPGTSGGASYEQYF. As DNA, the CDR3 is TGTGCCAGCATGCCCGGGACTAGCGGGGGGGCCTCCTACGAGCAGTACTTC.

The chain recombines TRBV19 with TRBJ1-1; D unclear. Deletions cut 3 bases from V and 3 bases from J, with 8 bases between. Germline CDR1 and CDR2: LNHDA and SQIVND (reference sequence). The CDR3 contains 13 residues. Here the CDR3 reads CASSMRLDTEAFF. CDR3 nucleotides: TGTGCCAGTAGTATGAGATTGGACACTGAAGCTTTCTTT.